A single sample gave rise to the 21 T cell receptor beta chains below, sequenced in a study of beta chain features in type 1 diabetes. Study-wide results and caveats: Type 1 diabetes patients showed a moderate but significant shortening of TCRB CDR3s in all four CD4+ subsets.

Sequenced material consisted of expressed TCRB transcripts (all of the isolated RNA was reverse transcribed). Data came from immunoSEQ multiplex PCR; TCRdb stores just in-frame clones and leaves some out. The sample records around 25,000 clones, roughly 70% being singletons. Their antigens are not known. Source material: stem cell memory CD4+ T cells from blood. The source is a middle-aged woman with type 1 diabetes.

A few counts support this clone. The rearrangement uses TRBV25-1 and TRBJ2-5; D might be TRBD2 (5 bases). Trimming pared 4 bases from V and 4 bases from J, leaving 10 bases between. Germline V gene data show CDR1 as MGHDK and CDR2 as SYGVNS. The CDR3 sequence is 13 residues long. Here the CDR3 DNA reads TGTGCCAGCAGTGTTAACGGGATAGAGACCCAGTACTTC. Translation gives CASSVNGIETQYF.

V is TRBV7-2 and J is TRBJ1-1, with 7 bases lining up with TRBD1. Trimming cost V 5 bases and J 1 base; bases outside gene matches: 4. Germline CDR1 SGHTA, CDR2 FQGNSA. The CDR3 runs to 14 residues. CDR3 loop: CASSNGQANTEAFF. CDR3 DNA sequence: TGTGCCAGCAGCAACGGACAGGCGAACACTGAAGCTTTCTTT.

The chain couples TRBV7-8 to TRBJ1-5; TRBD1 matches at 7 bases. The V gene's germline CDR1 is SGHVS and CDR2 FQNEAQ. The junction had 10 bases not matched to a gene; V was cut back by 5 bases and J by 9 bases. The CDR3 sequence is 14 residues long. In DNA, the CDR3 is TGTGCCAGCAGCGCCGGGACAGTGTCTCGGCCCCAGCATTTT. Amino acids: CASSAGTVSRPQHF.

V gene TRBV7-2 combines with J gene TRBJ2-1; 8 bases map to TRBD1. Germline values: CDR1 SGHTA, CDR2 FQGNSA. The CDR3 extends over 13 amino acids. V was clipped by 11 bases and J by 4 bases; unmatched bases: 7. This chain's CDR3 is CALQGAGYNEQFF. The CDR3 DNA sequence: TGTGCCCTCCAGGGGGCCGGATACAATGAGCAGTTCTTC.

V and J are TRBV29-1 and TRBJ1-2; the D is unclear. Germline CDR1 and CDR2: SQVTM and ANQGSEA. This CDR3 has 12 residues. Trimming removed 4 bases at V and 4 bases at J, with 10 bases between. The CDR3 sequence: CSVARESYGYTF. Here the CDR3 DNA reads TGCAGCGTTGCCCGCGAAAGCTATGGCTACACCTTC.

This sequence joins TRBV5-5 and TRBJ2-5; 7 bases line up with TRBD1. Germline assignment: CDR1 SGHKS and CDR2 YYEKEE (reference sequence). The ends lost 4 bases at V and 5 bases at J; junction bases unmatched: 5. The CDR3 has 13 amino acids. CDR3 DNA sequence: TGTGCCAGCAGCCGAGACAGGGAGGAGACCCAGTACTTC. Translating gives CASSRDREETQYF.

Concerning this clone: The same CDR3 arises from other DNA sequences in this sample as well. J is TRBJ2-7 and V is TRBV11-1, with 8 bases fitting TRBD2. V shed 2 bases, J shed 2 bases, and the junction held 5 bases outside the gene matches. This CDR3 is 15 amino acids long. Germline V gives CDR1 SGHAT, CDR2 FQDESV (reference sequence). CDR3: CASSLLAGHTYEQYF. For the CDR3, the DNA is TGTGCCAGCAGCTTACTAGCGGGCCACACCTACGAGCAGTACTTC.

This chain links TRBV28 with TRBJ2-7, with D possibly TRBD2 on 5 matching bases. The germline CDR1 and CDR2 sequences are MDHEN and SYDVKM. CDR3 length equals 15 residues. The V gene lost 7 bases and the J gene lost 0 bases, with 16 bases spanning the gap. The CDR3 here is CASTGGLRSSYEQYF. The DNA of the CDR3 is TGTGCCAGCACCGGTGGACTCCGGAGCTCCTACGAGCAGTACTTC.

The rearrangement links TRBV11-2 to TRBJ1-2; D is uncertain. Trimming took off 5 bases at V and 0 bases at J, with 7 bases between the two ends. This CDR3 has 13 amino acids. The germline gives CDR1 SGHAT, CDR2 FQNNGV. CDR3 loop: CASSPLPNYGYTF. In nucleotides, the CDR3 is TGTGCCAGCAGCCCCCTACCTAACTATGGCTACACCTTC.

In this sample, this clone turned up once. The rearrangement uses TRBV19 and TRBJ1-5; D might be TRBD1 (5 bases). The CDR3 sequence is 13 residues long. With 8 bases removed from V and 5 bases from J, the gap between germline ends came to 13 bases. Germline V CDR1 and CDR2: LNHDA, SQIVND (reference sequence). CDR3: CASANQGDQPQHF. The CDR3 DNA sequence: TGTGCCAGTGCGAACCAGGGCGATCAGCCCCAGCATTTT.

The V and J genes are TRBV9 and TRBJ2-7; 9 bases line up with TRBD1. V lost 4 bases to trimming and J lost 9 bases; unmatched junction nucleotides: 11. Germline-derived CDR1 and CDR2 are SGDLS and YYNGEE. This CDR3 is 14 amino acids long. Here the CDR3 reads CASSTTGTGTTQYF. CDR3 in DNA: TGTGCCAGCAGCACAACCGGGACAGGGACAACGCAGTACTTC. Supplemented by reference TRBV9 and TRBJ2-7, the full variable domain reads DSGVTQTPKHLITATGQRVTLRCSPRSGDLSVYWYQQSLDQGLQFLIQYYNGEERAKGNILERFSAQQFPDLHSELNLSSLELGDSALYFCASSTTGTGTTQYFGPGTRLTVT.

The CDR3 DNA follows: TGTGCCAGCAGGCCCGGGACTAGCGGATACAATGAGCAGTTCTTC. Protein: CASRPGTSGYNEQFF. This chain uses TRBV7-9 with TRBJ2-1; TRBD2 matches 11 bases. The CDR3 sequence is 15 residues long. The germline CDR1 and CDR2 sequences are SEHNR and FQNEAQ (reference sequence). Losses at the gene ends were 6 bases for V and 4 bases for J; bases not matched to a gene: 5.

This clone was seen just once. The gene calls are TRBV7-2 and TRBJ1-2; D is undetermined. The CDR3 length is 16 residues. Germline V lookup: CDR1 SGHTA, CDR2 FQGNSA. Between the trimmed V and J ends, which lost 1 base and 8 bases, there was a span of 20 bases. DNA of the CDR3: TGTGCCAGCAGCTTAGTTTTCGAGCGACTCGCGGGAGGCTACACCTTC. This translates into CASSLVFERLAGGYTF.

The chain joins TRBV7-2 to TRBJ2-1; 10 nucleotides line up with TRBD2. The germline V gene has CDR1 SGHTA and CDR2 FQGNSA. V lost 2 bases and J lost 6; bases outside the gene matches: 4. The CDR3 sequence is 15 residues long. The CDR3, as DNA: TGTGCCAGCAGCTTAAGGACTAGCGGATTCAATGAGCAGTTCTTC. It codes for CASSLRTSGFNEQFF.

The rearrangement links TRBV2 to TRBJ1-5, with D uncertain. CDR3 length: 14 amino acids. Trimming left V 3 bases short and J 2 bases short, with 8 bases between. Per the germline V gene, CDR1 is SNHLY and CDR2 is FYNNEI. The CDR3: CASSEGEGNQPQHF. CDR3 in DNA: TGTGCCAGCAGTGAGGGTGAGGGCAATCAGCCCCAGCATTTT.

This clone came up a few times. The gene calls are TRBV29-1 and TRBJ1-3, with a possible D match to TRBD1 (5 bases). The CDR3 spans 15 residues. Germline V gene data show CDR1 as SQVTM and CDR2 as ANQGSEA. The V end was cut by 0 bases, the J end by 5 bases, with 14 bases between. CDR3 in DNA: TGCAGCGTTGAAGACCCTACAGGAAATAGAAACACCATATATTTT. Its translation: CSVEDPTGNRNTIYF.

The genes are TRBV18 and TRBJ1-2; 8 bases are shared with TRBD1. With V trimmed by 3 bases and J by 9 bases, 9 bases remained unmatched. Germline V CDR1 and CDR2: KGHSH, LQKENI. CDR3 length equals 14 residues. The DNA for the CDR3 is TGTGCCAGCTCACCGGAGACGGACAGGGTGAGCTACACCTTC. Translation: CASSPETDRVSYTF.

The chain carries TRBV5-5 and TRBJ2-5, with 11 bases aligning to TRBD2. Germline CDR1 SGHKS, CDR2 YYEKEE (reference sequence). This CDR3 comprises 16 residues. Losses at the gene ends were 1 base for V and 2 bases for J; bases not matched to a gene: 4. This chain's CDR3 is CASSLRLAGGQETQYF. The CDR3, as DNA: TGTGCCAGCAGCTTGAGGCTAGCGGGGGGACAAGAGACCCAGTACTTC.

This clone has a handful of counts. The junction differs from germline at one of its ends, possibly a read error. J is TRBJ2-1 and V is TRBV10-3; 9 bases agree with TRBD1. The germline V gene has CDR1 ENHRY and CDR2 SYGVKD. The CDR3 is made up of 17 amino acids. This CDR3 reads CAISELIPGQGGNQQFF. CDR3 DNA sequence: TGTGCCATCAGTGAGTTAATTCCGGGACAGGGCGGCAATCAGCAGTTCTTC.

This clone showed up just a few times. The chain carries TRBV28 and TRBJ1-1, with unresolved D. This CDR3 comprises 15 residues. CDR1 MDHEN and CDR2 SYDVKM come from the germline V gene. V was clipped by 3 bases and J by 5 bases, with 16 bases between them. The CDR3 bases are TGTGCCAGCAGTTTCACGGGGAGTGTGGGAACTGAAGCTTTCTTT. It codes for CASSFTGSVGTEAFF.

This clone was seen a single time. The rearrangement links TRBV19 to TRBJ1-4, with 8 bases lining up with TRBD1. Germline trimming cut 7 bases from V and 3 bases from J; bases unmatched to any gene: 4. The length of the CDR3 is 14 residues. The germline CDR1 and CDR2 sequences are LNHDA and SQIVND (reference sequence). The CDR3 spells CASTTGGSNEKLFF. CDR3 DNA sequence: TGTGCCAGTACCACAGGGGGTTCTAATGAAAAACTGTTTTTT. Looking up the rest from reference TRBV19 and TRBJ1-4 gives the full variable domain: DGGITQSPKYLFRKEGQNVTLSCEQNLNHDAMYWYRQDPGQGLRLIYYSQIVNDFQKGDIAEGYSVSREKKESFPLTVTSAQKNPTAFYLCASTTGGSNEKLFFGSGTQLSVL.